These 32 T cell receptor beta chains were all obtained from the same sample, sequenced in a study of T-cell memory formation after mild COVID-19. TCRdb re-analysed the 5' RACE reads in MiXCR, keeping a single row per CDR3 protein. The data show 300,000 to 400,000 distinct CDR3 sequences, 10% to 15% seen once. Sequenced material: PBMCs or a T cell subset sorted from them (not recorded which). These receptors were taken from a young man who had mild COVID-19 (a few samples of this study predate the infection). Cell type and time point are not known.

The chain carries TRBV6-5 and TRBJ2-1, with 12 bases fitting TRBD2. V shed 7 bases, J shed 8 bases, and the junction held 3 bases outside the gene matches. Germline values: CDR1 MNHEY, CDR2 SVGAGI. The CDR3 consists of 13 residues. CDR3: CASTLAGGDEQFF. The CDR3 bases are TGTGCCAGCACCCTAGCGGGGGGGGATGAGCAGTTCTTC.

This clonotype has only a few counts. The CDR3 bases are TGTGCCAGCAGTTACTCGACGTCTGGGGAGCTGTTTTTT. Its protein product is CASSYSTSGELFF. This chain joins TRBV6-5 and TRBJ2-2; D gene unclear. The CDR3 is made up of 13 amino acids. V was cut by 0 bases and J by 8 bases, with 7 bases left in between. Germline V gene sequence: CDR1 MNHEY, CDR2 SVGAGI.

This chain joins TRBV7-9 and TRBJ2-7; maybe TRBD2 (7 bases). Germline V gene data show CDR1 as SEHNR and CDR2 as FQNEAQ (reference sequence). The V end was cut by 2 bases, the J end by 5 bases, with 16 bases between. This CDR3 is built from 15 residues. CDR3 nucleotides: TGTGCCAGCAGCTTAACCAGGGGAGGGAGGAACGAGCAGTACGTC. It translates to CASSLTRGGRNEQYV.

This chain joins TRBV10-3 and TRBJ2-7, with D tentatively TRBD1 (6 bases). The CDR3 has 13 amino acids. Between the trimmed V and J ends, which lost 6 bases and 1 base, there was a span of 10 bases. The germline V gene has CDR1 ENHRY and CDR2 SYGVKD. The CDR3 is CAIRVGQSYEQYV. CDR3 coding DNA: TGTGCCATCAGGGTCGGACAGTCCTACGAGCAGTACGTC.

This clonotype has a handful of counts. The CDR3 DNA is TGTGCCATCAACCTGACACCGAACACCGGGGAGCTGTTTTTT. Translating it yields CAINLTPNTGELFF. The chain couples TRBV10-3 to TRBJ2-2; D is ambiguous. CDR1 is ENHRY and CDR2 is SYGVKD in the germline V gene. The CDR3 extends over 14 amino acids. V shed 7 bases and J shed 0 bases, with 9 bases lying between them.

This clonotype was recorded a few times. The chain combines TRBV4-2 with TRBJ2-3; 9 nucleotides line up with TRBD2. Unmatched junction bases numbered 3, after V lost 2 bases and J lost 3 bases. The CDR3 loop spans 15 amino acids. Germline assignment: CDR1 LGHNA and CDR2 YNFKEQ. The CDR3: CASSQRTSATDTQYF. CDR3 DNA: TGTGCCAGCAGCCAACGGACTAGCGCTACAGATACGCAGTATTTT.

This chain connects TRBV12-3 or TRBV12-4 to TRBJ1-1; possible D gene TRBD1, 5 bases. The CDR3 spans 13 residues. Trimming removed 6 bases from V and 4 bases from J, with 12 bases in between. CDR3 loop: CASRGGRFTEAFF. DNA of the CDR3: TGTGCCAGCAGGGGGGGGAGATTCACTGAAGCTTTCTTT.

The gene calls are TRBV6-6 and TRBJ1-1; the match to TRBD1 covers 8 bases. CDR1 is MNHNY, CDR2 SVGAGI, per germline (reference sequence). The CDR3 sequence is 16 residues long. Trimming removed 2 bases from V and 1 base from J; junction bases left unmatched: 6. The CDR3 sequence is CASSYPDRVRNTEAFF. CDR3 DNA: TGTGCCAGCAGTTACCCGGACAGGGTGCGGAACACTGAAGCTTTCTTT.

This chain connects TRBV5-1 to TRBJ1-4; 10 nucleotides line up with TRBD1. CDR1 and CDR2 from the germline V gene are SGHRS and YFSETQ. V was clipped by 6 bases and J by 6 bases; unmatched bases: 5. This CDR3 spans 14 amino acids. The CDR3 DNA reads TGCGCCAGCACTCCGGGGACAGGGGATGAAAAACTGTTTTTT. Its translation is CASTPGTGDEKLFF.

This clonotype was counted a few times. The rearrangement uses TRBV3-1 and TRBJ2-7; D unresolved. This CDR3 spans 12 amino acids. The V end was cut by 2 bases, the J end by 5 bases, with 7 bases between. Per germline, CDR1 LGHDT and CDR2 YNNKEL (reference sequence). CDR3 nucleotides: TGTGCCAGCAGCCAATCGCTCGACGAGCAGTACTTC. Translation: CASSQSLDEQYF.

This clonotype has a handful of counts. The chain employs TRBV6-2 or TRBV6-3 and TRBJ2-5; the D gene is possibly TRBD1 (6 bases). The CDR3 consists of 12 residues. The germline CDR1 and CDR2 sequences are MNHEY and SVGEGT. The germline V and J ends were trimmed by 8 bases and 5 bases, with 12 bases remaining between them. Here the CDR3 DNA reads TGTGCCAGCTCCCAGGGGTGGGAGACCCAGTACTTC. Encoded protein: CASSQGWETQYF.

The chain couples TRBV7-2 to TRBJ1-2; 7 bases match TRBD1. The junction had 6 bases not matched to a gene; V was cut back by 5 bases and J by 3 bases. Germline V gene lookup returns CDR1 SGHTA and CDR2 FQGNSA. CDR3 size: 14 residues. In DNA, the CDR3 is TGTGCCAGCAGCCTACACCAGGGGGACTATGGCTACACCTTC. Protein sequence: CASSLHQGDYGYTF.

V is TRBV7-8 and J is TRBJ2-1; tentatively, D is TRBD2 (6 bases). The CDR3 is 14 amino acids. With 6 bases removed from V and 4 bases from J, the gap between germline ends came to 13 bases. CDR1 and CDR2 (germline): SGHVS, FQNEAQ. Here the CDR3 reads CASRGPAGYNEQFF. Written as DNA, the CDR3 is TGTGCCAGCAGAGGCCCGGCGGGGTACAATGAGCAGTTCTTC. The complete variable domain, with remaining parts taken from reference TRBV7-8 and TRBJ2-1, reads GAGVSQSPRYKVAKRGQDVALRCDPISGHVSLFWYQQALGQGPEFLTYFQNEAQLDKSGLPSDRFFAERPEGSVSTLKIQRTQQEDSAVYLCASRGPAGYNEQFFGPGTRLTVL.

This chain joins TRBV7-3 and TRBJ2-7, with 7 bases aligning to TRBD1. Germline lookup yields CDR1 SGHTA and CDR2 FQGTGA. The junction had 12 bases not matched to a gene; V was cut back by 3 bases and J by 4 bases. The CDR3 length is 16 residues. The CDR3 nucleotides are TGTGCCAGCAGCTTCCCCCTGGGACAGTGGGGGTACGAGCAGTACGTC. It specifies CASSFPLGQWGYEQYV.

The V call is TRBV20-1, the J call TRBJ1-1; no firm D call. CDR3 length: 13 amino acids. CDR1 and CDR2 (germline): DFQATT, SNEGSKA (reference sequence). The V and J ends lost 0 bases and 0 bases respectively, with 5 bases between them. CDR3 sequence reads: CSARDGLNTEAFF. The CDR3, as DNA: TGCAGTGCTAGAGATGGGCTGAACACTGAAGCTTTCTTT.

This clonotype was counted only a few times. This sequence joins TRBV2 and TRBJ2-5; D possibly uses TRBD1 or TRBD2 (5 bases each). The germline V gene encodes CDR1 SNHLY and CDR2 FYNNEI. Trimming shortened V by 6 bases and J by 0 bases, and 23 bases separated the two germline ends. The CDR3 loop spans 18 amino acids. The CDR3 loop is CASSGALDNRKYQETQYF. Here the CDR3 DNA reads TGTGCCAGCAGCGGGGCCCTGGACAATAGGAAGTACCAAGAGACCCAGTACTTC.

This clonotype was found a few times. The chain combines TRBV4-3 with TRBJ1-5; D is possibly TRBD1 (5 bases). The CDR3 consists of 14 residues. CDR1 and CDR2 from the germline V gene are LGHNA and YSLEER. The ends were cut back, 3 bases at V and 5 bases at J, with 11 bases in the middle. The CDR3: CASSHRWGDQPQHF. The CDR3 region has the DNA TGCGCCAGCAGCCATAGGTGGGGGGATCAGCCCCAGCATTTT.

The rearrangement joins TRBV2 to TRBJ2-7, with 8 bases fitting TRBD1. V lost 8 bases, J lost 5 bases, and 5 bases stayed unmatched. The CDR3 runs to 12 residues. Germline assignment: CDR1 SNHLY and CDR2 FYNNEI. CDR3 loop: CASGRGPDEQYF. For the CDR3, the DNA is TGTGCCAGCGGCAGGGGGCCGGACGAGCAGTACTTC.

This clonotype appeared a few times. The chain links TRBV4-1 to TRBJ2-7; a possible D gene is TRBD2 (7 bases). Per the germline V gene, CDR1 is MGHRA and CDR2 is YSYEKL. V lost 1 base and J lost 5, with 18 bases in between. CDR3 length equals 16 residues. The CDR3 nucleotides read TGCGCCAGCAGCCAAGCGTGGCTATCGGGGGGCCACGAGCAGTACTTC. Residues: CASSQAWLSGGHEQYF.

The chain has TRBV11-2 and TRBJ1-1; D unclear. The V gene lost 6 bases and the J gene lost 1 base, with 15 bases spanning the gap. The V gene's germline CDR1 is SGHAT and CDR2 FQNNGV. CDR3 size: 15 residues. The DNA of the CDR3 is TGTGCCAGCAGAGGATTGCGGGGATCGAACACTGAAGCTTTCTTT. Amino acid sequence: CASRGLRGSNTEAFF.

The J gene is TRBJ2-7, the V gene TRBV7-2; no reliable D call. The CDR3 loop spans 14 amino acids. The V end lost 0 bases, the J end lost 0 bases, and 6 bases lay between the germline ends. Germline V gene lookup returns CDR1 SGHTA and CDR2 FQGNSA. Written as DNA, the CDR3 is TGTGCCAGCAGCTTAGCCCCCCGCTCCTACGAGCAGTACTTC. The encoded protein is CASSLAPRSYEQYF.

The chain joins TRBV7-9 to TRBJ2-3; D gene unclear. V lost 5 bases and J 2 bases, leaving 11 bases between the germline ends. The CDR3 covers 14 residues. Looked up from germline, CDR1 is SEHNR and CDR2 is FQNEAQ (reference sequence). In DNA form, the CDR3 reads TGTGCCAGCAGCCTGGGTCTCAACACAGATACGCAGTATTTT. Translated: CASSLGLNTDTQYF.

There are a few counts of this clonotype. The CDR3 region has the DNA TGTGCCAGCAGTGTTGGACTAGCGGGGTACACCGGGGAGCTGTTTTTT. This gives the protein CASSVGLAGYTGELFF. V is TRBV27 and J is TRBJ2-2; TRBD2 agrees at 12 bases. Germline CDR1 and CDR2: MNHEY and SMNVEV (reference sequence). The CDR3 sequence is 16 residues long. The ends lost 5 bases at V and 3 bases at J; junction bases unmatched: 4.

The chain has TRBV20-1 and TRBJ2-1, with TRBD1 matching over 9 bases. Germline loops: CDR1 DFQATT, CDR2 SNEGSKA (reference sequence). The CDR3 totals 13 residues. V lost 4 bases, J lost 5 bases, and 3 bases stayed unmatched. The CDR3 bases are TGCAGTGCTACTCGGGACAGGGACAATGAGCAGTTCTTC. Translating it yields CSATRDRDNEQFF.

This clonotype was counted at least ten times. This chain uses TRBV10-2 with TRBJ2-7; 12 positions agree with TRBD1. V was clipped by 6 bases and J by 7 bases; unmatched bases: 10. This CDR3 comprises 15 residues. CDR1 and CDR2 from the germline V gene are WSHSY and SAAADI. The CDR3: CASSAPGQGAREQYF. CDR3 DNA: TGCGCCAGCAGCGCACCGGGACAGGGGGCGCGGGAGCAGTACTTC.

The chain combines TRBV7-4 with TRBJ2-1; D is perhaps TRBD1 (6 bases). V shed 2 bases and J shed 7 bases, with 15 bases lying between them. CDR3 length: 15 amino acids. The V gene's germline CDR1 is SGHVT and CDR2 SQSDAQ. In DNA, the CDR3 is TGTGCCAGCAGCTTAAGGGGGTGCCCTCGGAATGAGCAGTTCTTC. Translation gives CASSLRGCPRNEQFF.

The J gene is TRBJ2-7, the V gene TRBV6-6, with 8 bases identical to TRBD2. The trim removed 5 bases at V and 2 bases at J, leaving 11 bases unmatched. The CDR3 sequence is 16 residues long. Germline V gene data show CDR1 as MNHNY and CDR2 as SVGAGI (reference sequence). The CDR3 DNA follows: TGTGCCAGCAGTCCCGGGGGGGGGCTCGGGACCTACGAGCAGTACGTC. The encoded protein is CASSPGGGLGTYEQYV.

A few counts support this clonotype. The CDR3 DNA sequence: TGTGCCACCGAAAAACAGGGGGGGAATGAGCAGTTCTTC. Encoded protein: CATEKQGGNEQFF. The rearrangement links TRBV6-2 or TRBV6-3 to TRBJ2-1, with a possible D match to TRBD1 (8 bases). V was shortened by 10 bases and J by 7 bases, with 17 bases between the two germline ends. Germline CDR1 and CDR2: MNHEY and SVGEGT. The CDR3 has 13 amino acids.

V usage is TRBV5-5 and J usage is TRBJ1-1, with a possible D match to TRBD1 (5 bases). Per germline, CDR1 SGHKS and CDR2 YYEKEE (reference sequence). V lost 6 bases and J lost 1, with 16 bases in between. CDR3 length: 15 amino acids. This chain's CDR3 is CASTLTTDKNTEAFF. CDR3 sequence (DNA): TGTGCCAGCACCTTAACGACGGACAAGAACACTGAAGCTTTCTTT.

Concerning this clonotype itself: Germline and junction disagree at one end, which may indicate a read error. V gene TRBV7-7 combines with J gene TRBJ2-5, with a tentative D call TRBD2 (6 bases). Looked up from germline, CDR1 is SSHAT and CDR2 is FNYEAQ (reference sequence). The CDR3 is 15 amino acids. CDR3 nucleotides: TGTGCTAGCAGCTTAGCTCCAGTAGCGGTAGAGACCCAGTACTTC. The encoded protein is CASSLAPVAVETQYF. Full variable domain (missing parts from reference TRBV7-7 and TRBJ2-5): GAGVSQSPRYKVTKRGQDVTLRCDPISSHATLYWYQQALGQGPEFLTYFNYEAQPDKSGLPSDRFSAERPEGSISTLTIQRTEQRDSAMYRCASSLAPVAVETQYFGPGTRLLVL.

In this sample, this clonotype turned up once. The chain carries TRBV4-1 and TRBJ1-2; D remains ambiguous. Trimming removed 3 bases at V and 8 bases at J, with 25 bases between. Germline V gene sequence: CDR1 MGHRA, CDR2 YSYEKL. This CDR3 is 17 amino acids long. The CDR3 here is CASSQPLGSHADLGYTF. The CDR3 DNA reads TGCGCCAGCAGCCAGCCCTTGGGATCTCATGCTGACTTAGGCTACACCTTC.

This clonotype was detected only a few times. V is TRBV20-1 and J is TRBJ2-1; D remains ambiguous. This CDR3 comprises 8 residues. Germline lookup yields CDR1 DFQATT and CDR2 SNEGSKA (reference sequence). The CDR3 reads CRPLGQFF. The CDR3 DNA reads TGCAGGCCCCTAGGGCAGTTCTTC.